Below are 21 T cell receptor beta chains sequenced from a single sample in a study of T-cell reconstitution after alpha-beta-depleted transplantation in children. Construction of the TCRbeta library involved unique molecular identifiers. MiXCR, applied by TCRdb to the PCR reads, yields one record per CDR3 protein. The top ten clones hold roughly 28% of a sample with about 980,000 distinct CDR3 sequences, around 30% of them seen once. Sequencing used PBMCs, mostly from graft donor cells, obtained 360 days after TCRalphabeta/CD19-depleted stem cell transplant. The receptors were sampled from a boy under two years old who had a stem cell transplant for SCID, so the T cells may come from the graft donor.

This sequence joins TRBV5-1 and TRBJ2-5; D may correspond to TRBD1 or TRBD2 (5 bases each). Germline CDR1 is SGHRS and CDR2 is YFSETQ. The CDR3 spans 16 residues. Trimming left V 4 bases short and J 5 bases short, with 21 bases between. The CDR3 bases are TGCGCCAGCAGCCGAGTAGGGACCCTAGCAAAGGAGACCCAGTACTTC. It translates to CASSRVGTLAKETQYF.

This clonotype was found a few times. V gene TRBV29-1 combines with J gene TRBJ1-3; D possibly corresponds to TRBD1 (5 bases). Germline V gene sequence: CDR1 SQVTM, CDR2 ANQGSEA. V was trimmed by 0 bases and J by 5 bases, leaving 11 bases between them. The CDR3 is made up of 14 amino acids. The CDR3 protein is CSVEEVGLRNTIYF. The CDR3 DNA is TGCAGCGTTGAAGAGGTGGGGCTGAGAAACACCATATATTTT.

The V and J genes are TRBV20-1 and TRBJ2-7; D is possibly TRBD2 (5 bases). Per germline, CDR1 DFQATT and CDR2 SNEGSKA (reference sequence). This CDR3 has 13 residues. V was trimmed by 6 bases and J by 0 bases, leaving 12 bases between them. The CDR3 nucleotides read TGCAGTGCCTCCCCCCGGGACTCCTACGAGCAGTACTTC. It codes for CSASPRDSYEQYF.

The gene calls are TRBV20-1 and TRBJ1-1, with 10 bases lining up with TRBD1. From germline, CDR1 is DFQATT and CDR2 SNEGSKA (reference sequence). V was clipped by 1 base and J by 5 bases; unmatched bases: 4. This CDR3 has 14 residues. In DNA, the CDR3 is TGCAGTGCTAGAGGACAGGGGGCACCGACTGAAGCTTTCTTT. Translating gives CSARGQGAPTEAFF.

The chain joins TRBV7-2 to TRBJ2-1; D perhaps matches TRBD1 (6 bases). Germline V CDR1 and CDR2: SGHTA, FQGNSA. This CDR3 has 15 amino acids. With 5 bases removed from V and 5 bases from J, the gap between germline ends came to 16 bases. CDR3 bases: TGTGCCAGCAGCCCGCGACAGGCGGAAAACAATGAGCAGTTCTTC. The encoded protein is CASSPRQAENNEQFF.

The sample holds one count of this clonotype. The J gene is TRBJ2-1, the V gene TRBV4-1; D call uncertain. This CDR3 is 14 amino acids long. From germline, CDR1 is MGHRA and CDR2 YSYEKL. The V end was cut by 3 bases, the J end by 3 bases, with 9 bases between. CDR3 amino acids: CASSHAWFYNEQFF. CDR3 DNA sequence: TGCGCCAGCAGCCATGCCTGGTTCTACAATGAGCAGTTCTTC.

The chain is built from TRBV14 and TRBJ2-6; the D is unclear. Trimming cost V 2 bases and J 2 bases, with 10 bases left between them. Germline CDR1 reads SGHDN; CDR2 reads FVKESK. CDR3 length equals 16 residues. DNA for the CDR3: TGTGCCAGCAGCCAAACCCCGGCGACTGGGGCCAACGTCCTGACTTTC. Encoded protein: CASSQTPATGANVLTF.

This clonotype was detected many times. This chain connects TRBV2 to TRBJ2-7; D unclear. The CDR3 is 11 amino acids. The germline CDR1 and CDR2 sequences are SNHLY and FYNNEI. V lost 7 bases and J 6 bases, leaving 10 bases between the germline ends. CDR3 sequence: CASMWSGEQYF. In DNA form, the CDR3 reads TGTGCCAGCATGTGGAGTGGCGAGCAGTACTTC.

The chain is built from TRBV5-6 and TRBJ2-5; no firm D call. This CDR3 region has 13 residues. V gave up 4 bases and J gave up 9 bases, with 16 bases separating them. Germline V CDR1 and CDR2: SGHDT, YYEEEE. The CDR3 here is CASSPGSVVSQYF. The CDR3, as DNA: TGTGCCAGCAGCCCAGGTTCCGTGGTCTCCCAGTACTTC.

This clonotype was seen a few times. CDR3 DNA: TGTGCCAGCAGTTCGATCGGGGGATACGAGCAGTACTTC. Translation: CASSSIGGYEQYF. V gene TRBV27 combines with J gene TRBJ2-7, with D perhaps matching TRBD2 (6 bases). The V end was cut by 4 bases, the J end by 4 bases, with 11 bases between. The CDR3 contains 13 residues. CDR1 is MNHEY, CDR2 SMNVEV, per germline (reference sequence).

V usage is TRBV4-1 and J usage is TRBJ2-7; D perhaps matches TRBD2 (6 bases). Germline V gene lookup returns CDR1 MGHRA and CDR2 YSYEKL. The CDR3 runs to 15 residues. The ends were cut back, 1 base at V and 3 bases at J, with 13 bases in the middle. CDR3 sequence reads: CASSQAGTDYYEQYF. CDR3 nucleotide sequence: TGCGCCAGCAGCCAAGCGGGGACTGACTACTACGAGCAGTACTTC.

Here the CDR3 reads CASSHLDQTTETQYF. The CDR3 DNA sequence: TGTGCCAGCAGCCACCTAGACCAAACTACAGAGACCCAGTACTTC. The chain couples TRBV6-1 to TRBJ2-5, with D unclear. V lost 6 bases and J 4 bases, leaving 18 bases between the germline ends. The CDR3 extends over 15 amino acids. Germline V CDR1 and CDR2: MNHNS, SASEGT.

This clonotype was observed many times. The CDR3: CASSLLRVGELFF. CDR3 bases: TGTGCCAGCAGCTTATTACGAGTCGGGGAGCTGTTTTTT. This rearrangement joins TRBV11-2 to TRBJ2-2; no reliable D call. CDR3 length: 13 amino acids. The V end was cut by 2 bases, the J end by 7 bases, with 8 bases between. Germline assignment: CDR1 SGHAT and CDR2 FQNNGV.

The chain recombines TRBV11-2 with TRBJ2-5; 12 bases are a match to TRBD2. V was clipped by 3 bases and J by 5 bases; unmatched bases: 4. The CDR3 spans 15 residues. Germline V gene data show CDR1 as SGHAT and CDR2 as FQNNGV. CDR3 sequence: CASSFLAGGLETQYF. CDR3 nucleotides: TGTGCCAGCAGCTTCCTAGCGGGGGGGCTGGAGACCCAGTACTTC.

The chain joins TRBV7-9 to TRBJ1-1, with D unclear. The CDR3 spans 16 residues. V was cut by 0 bases and J by 1 base, with 12 bases left in between. Germline values: CDR1 SEHNR, CDR2 FQNEAQ (reference sequence). This CDR3 reads CASSLARVVTNTEAFF. The CDR3 bases are TGTGCCAGCAGCTTAGCGCGGGTCGTAACGAACACTGAAGCTTTCTTT.

J is TRBJ1-3 and V is TRBV28, with TRBD1 identical over 8 bases. Germline loops: CDR1 MDHEN, CDR2 SYDVKM. CDR3 length equals 15 residues. V was pared by 3 bases and J by 6 bases, with 7 bases of the junction left unmatched. The CDR3 DNA sequence: TGTGCCAGCAGTTTCAGGGGGCCAACCTCAAACACCATATATTTT. Its protein is CASSFRGPTSNTIYF.

This clonotype was observed a few times. The junction differs from germline at one of its ends, possibly a read error. The rearrangement links TRBV18 to TRBJ2-4; no firm D call. The CDR3 length is 15 residues. Germline CDR1 reads KGHSH; CDR2 reads LQKENI. In nucleotides, the CDR3 is TGTGCCAGCTCGCCACTCGTAGGGTCCAAAAACATTCAGTACTTC. Residues: CASSPLVGSKNIQYF.

This sequence joins TRBV7-9 and TRBJ2-7; TRBD1 matches 9 bases. CDR1 is SEHNR, CDR2 FQNEAQ, per germline (reference sequence). This CDR3 spans 17 amino acids. The J segment lost 7 bases and the V segment lost 3 bases, leaving 16 bases of the junction unmatched. In DNA, the CDR3 is TGTGCCAGCAGCTTTTTGCCCCCGGGACAGGGTGGCTCGGAGCAGTACTTC. This translates into CASSFLPPGQGGSEQYF.

The rearrangement links TRBV20-1 to TRBJ1-1, with a weak D call TRBD1 (6 bases). Germline CDR1 DFQATT, CDR2 SNEGSKA (reference sequence). V lost 3 bases and J 2 bases, leaving 19 bases between the germline ends. The CDR3 is made up of 16 amino acids. CDR3 residues: CSARAGTSTVNTEAFF. The CDR3, as DNA: TGCAGTGCTAGGGCCGGGACATCAACTGTTAACACTGAAGCTTTCTTT.

This clonotype was found a few times. The chain recombines TRBV27 with TRBJ2-1; the match to TRBD2 covers 9 bases. The V segment lost 3 bases and the J segment 9 bases; nucleotides outside the gene matches: 3. Germline V gene data show CDR1 as MNHEY and CDR2 as SMNVEV (reference sequence). The CDR3 runs to 13 residues. CDR3 residues: CASSLGTSTEQFF. CDR3 sequence (DNA): TGTGCCAGCAGTTTGGGGACTAGCACTGAGCAGTTCTTC.

The chain couples TRBV24-1 to TRBJ1-2; D gene uncertain. CDR1 KGHDR and CDR2 SFDVKD come from the germline V gene. V was shortened by 10 bases and J by 6 bases, with 8 bases between the two germline ends. The CDR3 has 10 amino acids. In DNA, the CDR3 is TGTGCCACGTGGAGGGATGGCTACACCTTC. This codes for CATWRDGYTF.